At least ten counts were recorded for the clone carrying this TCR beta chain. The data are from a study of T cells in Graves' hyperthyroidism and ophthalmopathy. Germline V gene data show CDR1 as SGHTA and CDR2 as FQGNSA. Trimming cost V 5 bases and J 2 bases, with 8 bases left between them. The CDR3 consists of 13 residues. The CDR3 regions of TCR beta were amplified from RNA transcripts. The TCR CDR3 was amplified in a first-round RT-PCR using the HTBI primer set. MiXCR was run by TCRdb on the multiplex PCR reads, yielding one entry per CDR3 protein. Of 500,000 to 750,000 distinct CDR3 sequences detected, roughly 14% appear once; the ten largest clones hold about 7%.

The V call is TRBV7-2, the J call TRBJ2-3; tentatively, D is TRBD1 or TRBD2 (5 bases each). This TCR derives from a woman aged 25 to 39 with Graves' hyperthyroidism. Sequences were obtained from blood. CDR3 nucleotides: TGTGCCAGCAGCGGGACGTTCACAGATACGCAGTATTTT. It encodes CASSGTFTDTQYF.